Following are 20 T cell receptor beta chains from one sample sequenced in a study of T cells in Graves' hyperthyroidism and ophthalmopathy. RNA transcripts gave rise to amplified TCR beta CDR3 regions. HTBI primers were used for first-round RT-PCR of the TCR CDR3. Each CDR3 protein is one row after TCRdb ran MiXCR on the multiplex PCR reads. The top ten hold around a sixth of the sample, which has around 520,000 distinct CDR3 sequences, 13% to 15% seen once. Sequencing was carried out using blood. The receptor source for this set is a woman aged 18-29 years with Graves' hyperthyroidism.

This clonotype was observed a few times. The rearrangement joins TRBV12-3 or TRBV12-4 to TRBJ2-7, with 10 bases lining up with TRBD2. CDR3 size: 17 residues. The J segment lost 0 bases and the V segment lost 3 bases, leaving 8 bases of the junction unmatched. DNA of the CDR3: TGTGCCAGCAGTTTGAAGGTAGCGGGAGGTTTCTCCTACGAGCAGTACTTC. It translates to CASSLKVAGGFSYEQYF.

This clonotype has ten or more counts. The V gene is TRBV7-3, the J gene TRBJ2-7; D is perhaps TRBD1 (5 bases). The V gene's germline CDR1 is SGHTA and CDR2 FQGTGA. The CDR3 consists of 14 residues. The V end lost 5 bases, the J end lost 2 bases, and 13 bases lay between the germline ends. In nucleotides, the CDR3 is TGTGCCAGCAGCCCAGACAGATATACCTACGAGCAGTACTTC. Translation: CASSPDRYTYEQYF.

This chain connects TRBV12-3 or TRBV12-4 to TRBJ1-3; D is uncertain. V was shortened by 6 bases and J by 6 bases, with 18 bases between the two germline ends. The CDR3 runs 15 residues. In nucleotides, the CDR3 is TGTGCCAGCAGCCGGTCCGGCAGAGCGGAAAACACCATATATTTT. Translated: CASSRSGRAENTIYF.

V is TRBV12-5 and J is TRBJ2-7; TRBD2 matches at 10 bases. Germline V gene lookup returns CDR1 LGHNT and CDR2 FRNRAP. The CDR3 runs to 16 residues. The V and J ends lost 1 base and 3 bases, in that order; junction bases with no gene match: 6. The CDR3 reads CASGLGLAGANYEQYV. CDR3 nucleotides: TGTGCTAGTGGTTTGGGGCTAGCGGGAGCCAACTACGAGCAGTACGTC.

For this clonotype: It may be a read error: a sequence one base away is much more abundant. The chain carries TRBV6-2 or TRBV6-3 and TRBJ2-1; no definite D call. This CDR3 is 12 amino acids long. CDR1 MNHEY and CDR2 SVGEGT come from the germline V gene. CDR3 coding DNA: TGTGCCAACAGTGTTCTCGGCAATGAGCAGTTCTTC. Its protein product is CANSVLGNEQFF.

This clonotype appeared many times. The chain uses TRBV30 and TRBJ1-1; the D is unclear. Germline CDR1 and CDR2: GTSNPN and SVGIG (reference sequence). The CDR3 is 12 amino acids. Trimming removed 3 bases from V and 0 bases from J, with 5 bases in between. The CDR3: CAWRFMNTEAFF. CDR3 sequence (DNA): TGTGCCTGGAGATTTATGAACACTGAAGCTTTCTTT.

The chain carries TRBV13 and TRBJ2-7; 9 bases agree with TRBD2. This CDR3 has 18 residues. From germline, CDR1 is PRHDT and CDR2 FYEKMQ (reference sequence). Trimming removed 6 bases from V and 6 bases from J; junction bases left unmatched: 21. The CDR3 DNA is TGTGCCAGCAGATCAACCCGGAAGACTAGCGGAGCCCCCGGCGAGCAGTACTTC. As protein: CASRSTRKTSGAPGEQYF.

With regard to this clonotype: A much bigger clone sits one base away, suggesting this may be a read error. This rearrangement joins TRBV5-1 to TRBJ1-2, with D perhaps matching TRBD1 (5 bases). The CDR3 spans 15 residues. Germline V gene data show CDR1 as SGHRS and CDR2 as YFSETQ. For the CDR3, the DNA is TGCGTCAGCCGTGAGCAGGGCCAGAAGAACTATGGCTACACCTTC. Translated, it gives CVSREQGQKNYGYTF.

This chain uses TRBV27 with TRBJ2-1; 8 bases are a match to TRBD2. Germline loops: CDR1 MNHEY, CDR2 SMNVEV (reference sequence). The CDR3 consists of 18 residues. V shed 6 bases, J shed 0 bases, and the junction held 13 bases outside the gene matches. The CDR3 spells CASSRRTSSGSSYNEQFF. As DNA, the CDR3 is TGTGCCAGCAGCCGACGAACTTCCAGCGGGAGCTCCTACAATGAGCAGTTCTTC.

This chain links TRBV9 with TRBJ2-7; D remains unclear. Germline lookup yields CDR1 SGDLS and CDR2 YYNGEE. CDR3 length: 13 residues. Trimming removed 4 bases at V and 3 bases at J, with 11 bases between. CDR3: CASSPGTYYEQYF. Here the CDR3 DNA reads TGTGCCAGCAGCCCTGGAACCTACTACGAGCAGTACTTC.

In its sample, this clonotype was seen many times. The J gene is TRBJ2-1, the V gene TRBV6-1, with 8 bases lining up with TRBD2. The CDR3 has 11 residues. Per the germline V gene, CDR1 is MNHNS and CDR2 is SASEGT. In nucleotides, the CDR3 is TGTGCTAGCGGGAACCACAATGAGCAGTTCTTC. It specifies CASGNHNEQFF.

This clonotype was counted at least ten times. The chain links TRBV11-2 to TRBJ2-5, with 8 nucleotides matching TRBD2. The CDR3 sequence is 17 residues long. The germline V gene encodes CDR1 SGHAT and CDR2 FQNNGV. The V gene end was trimmed by 4 bases and the J gene end by 4 bases; junction bases not matched to a gene: 14. This CDR3 is CASSSPWLAGFAETQYF. In DNA, the CDR3 is TGTGCCAGCAGCTCCCCGTGGTTAGCGGGATTCGCAGAGACCCAGTACTTC.

This clonotype has a count of ten or more. The chain recombines TRBV12-3 or TRBV12-4 with TRBJ1-1, with D tentatively TRBD1 (5 bases). The CDR3 is made up of 17 amino acids. V lost 7 bases and J 1 base, leaving 22 bases between the germline ends. CDR3 nucleotides: TGTGCCAGCACCCTGGTCGGGTCAGGGAGTTCGAACACTGAAGCTTTCTTT. Protein product: CASTLVGSGSSNTEAFF.

This clonotype was seen ten or more times. The CDR3 region is CASSTQRNTEAFF. The CDR3 DNA is TGTGCCAGCAGCACACAACGGAACACTGAAGCTTTCTTT. The rearrangement links TRBV7-3 to TRBJ1-1, with D uncertain. V lost 5 bases to trimming and J lost 1 base, with 8 bases between them. Germline-derived CDR1 and CDR2 are SGHTA and FQGTGA. The CDR3 loop spans 13 amino acids.

This clonotype was recorded many times. The chain carries TRBV2 and TRBJ2-5; 9 bases fit TRBD2. The junction had 8 bases not matched to a gene; V was cut back by 7 bases and J by 5 bases. The CDR3 is 14 amino acids. In germline, CDR1 is SNHLY, CDR2 FYNNEI. CDR3: CASTEREVDETQYF. As DNA, the CDR3 is TGTGCCAGCACCGAGCGGGAGGTGGATGAGACCCAGTACTTC.

This clonotype was seen ten or more times. This chain uses TRBV5-5 with TRBJ2-1, with 9 nucleotides matching TRBD2. V lost 2 bases and J lost 5; bases outside the gene matches: 11. Germline values: CDR1 SGHKS, CDR2 YYEKEE (reference sequence). This CDR3 region has 17 residues. CDR3 protein: CASSFYSPAGGNNEQFF. In nucleotides, the CDR3 is TGTGCCAGCAGCTTCTATTCCCCGGCGGGAGGGAACAATGAGCAGTTCTTC.

Ten or more counts support this clonotype. V is TRBV7-9 and J is TRBJ1-1; TRBD1 aligns across 8 bases. The germline V gene has CDR1 SEHNR and CDR2 FQNEAQ (reference sequence). The CDR3 loop spans 19 amino acids. Unmatched junction bases numbered 19, after V lost 4 bases and J lost 3 bases. For the CDR3, the DNA is TGTGCCAGCAGCTCCGCTCGACCAAGACAGGGGCCGTTGGACACTGAAGCTTTCTTT. As protein: CASSSARPRQGPLDTEAFF.

At least ten counts were recorded for this clonotype. V gene TRBV29-1 combines with J gene TRBJ2-1; TRBD1 matches 9 bases. V trimming: 7 bases; J trimming: 7 bases; junction bases outside the gene matches: 14. The germline V gene has CDR1 SQVTM and CDR2 ANQGSEA. There are 15 residues in the CDR3. CDR3 residues: CSGHGTGRAGNEQFF. DNA of the CDR3: TGCAGCGGACACGGGACAGGGCGCGCGGGAAATGAGCAGTTCTTC.

Ten or more counts support this clonotype. The chain combines TRBV12-3 or TRBV12-4 with TRBJ2-5; D remains unclear. The CDR3 totals 13 residues. Trimming took 5 bases from V and 2 from J, leaving 9 bases between them. The CDR3 sequence is CASSGQSQETQYF. The CDR3, as DNA: TGTGCCAGCAGTGGGCAGTCTCAAGAGACCCAGTACTTC.

This clonotype was counted at least ten times. This chain joins TRBV3-1 and TRBJ2-1, with a possible D match to TRBD1 (6 bases). The CDR3 has 15 residues. CDR1 and CDR2 (germline): LGHDT, YNNKEL (reference sequence). Trimming took 5 bases from V and 5 from J, leaving 16 bases between them. In nucleotides, the CDR3 is TGTGCCAGCAGCTTCGGACAGCTACTAGACAATGAGCAGTTCTTC. Translated, it gives CASSFGQLLDNEQFF.